Below, 18 T cell receptor beta chains from the same sample are listed, as sequenced in a study of blood T cell repertoires in COVID-19 (dated by TCRdb to 2018 to 2021). To prepare the library, the immunoSEQ multiplex PCR assay was applied. TCRdb's version of the immuneACCESS table is confined to in-frame rearrangements and falls short of the full clone set. An unresolved V gene accounts for under half of the shortfall where checked; the remainder is of unknown origin. Here the sample has over 200,000 clones; 70% to 85% occur a single time. About 2% of the sample goes to the ten largest clones. The sample taken for sequencing was PBMCs or T cells enriched from blood (not recorded which). The receptors come from a man aged 55 to 70 who had recovered from COVID-19.

J is TRBJ1-5 and V is TRBV4-1; 7 nucleotides line up with TRBD1. CDR3 length: 13 amino acids. V shed 4 bases, J shed 4 bases, and the junction held 1 base outside the gene matches. Germline V lookup: CDR1 MGHRA, CDR2 YSYEKL. The chain's CDR3 is CASSPDRNQPQHF. In nucleotides, the CDR3 is TGCGCCAGCAGCCCGGACAGGAATCAGCCCCAGCATTTT.

V is TRBV15 and J is TRBJ1-6; 8 positions match TRBD1. CDR1 LNHNV and CDR2 YYDKDF come from the germline V gene (reference sequence). The trim removed 1 base at V and 10 bases at J, leaving 6 bases unmatched. The CDR3 loop spans 15 amino acids. The CDR3 loop is CATSRVQGAGSPLHF. The CDR3 region has the DNA TGTGCCACCAGCAGAGTCCAGGGGGCAGGCTCACCCCTCCACTTT. Looking up the rest from reference TRBV15 and TRBJ1-6 gives the full variable domain: DAMVIQNPRYQVTQFGKPVTLSCSQTLNHNVMYWYQQKSSQAPKLLFHYYDKDFNNEADTPDNFQSRRPNTSFCFLDIRSPGLGDTAMYLCATSRVQGAGSPLHFGNGTRLTVT.

The CDR3 is CASSPGSRYGYTF. The CDR3 region has the DNA TGTGCCAGCAGCCCGGGATCTCGCTATGGCTACACCTTC. The chain is built from TRBV7-9 and TRBJ1-2; D gene uncertain. Per the germline V gene, CDR1 is SEHNR and CDR2 is FQNEAQ (reference sequence). V shed 5 bases and J shed 4 bases, with 11 bases lying between them. This CDR3 region has 13 residues.

The chain couples TRBV7-9 to TRBJ1-2; perhaps TRBD1 as D (5 bases). The germline V gene encodes CDR1 SEHNR and CDR2 FQNEAQ (reference sequence). V gave up 2 bases and J gave up 7 bases, with 5 bases separating them. This CDR3 has 11 residues. Here the CDR3 reads CASSLQGGYTF. In DNA, the CDR3 is TGTGCCAGCAGCTTACAGGGTGGCTACACCTTC.

The V gene is TRBV19, the J gene TRBJ1-1; D call uncertain. CDR3 length equals 13 residues. Germline V lookup: CDR1 LNHDA, CDR2 SQIVND (reference sequence). Trimming left V 7 bases short and J 4 bases short, with 13 bases between. The CDR3 DNA follows: TGTGCCAGTACCCAGGCTTTGGGCACTGAAGCTTTCTTT. Translating gives CASTQALGTEAFF.

This rearrangement joins TRBV7-2 to TRBJ1-5, with 11 bases fitting TRBD1. Germline CDR1 SGHTA, CDR2 FQGNSA. This CDR3 is 17 amino acids long. V shed 3 bases and J 1 base; nucleotides not matched to a gene: 5. CDR3 sequence reads: CASSFGTGGVSNQPQHF. The CDR3 DNA reads as TGTGCCAGCAGCTTCGGGACAGGGGGAGTGAGCAATCAGCCCCAGCATTTT. Supplemented by reference TRBV7-2 and TRBJ1-5, the full variable domain reads GAGVSQSPSNKVTEKGKDVELRCDPISGHTALYWYRQSLGQGLEFLIYFQGNSAPDKSGLPSDRFSAERTGGSVSTLTIQRTQQEDSAVYLCASSFGTGGVSNQPQHFGDGTRLSIL.

This sequence joins TRBV11-3 and TRBJ2-1, with 11 nucleotides matching TRBD2. The V gene end was trimmed by 5 bases and the J gene end by 4 bases; junction bases not matched to a gene: 1. Germline V gene sequence: CDR1 SGHNT, CDR2 YENEEA. This CDR3 spans 14 amino acids. CDR3 sequence reads: CASSPSGGYNEQFF. CDR3 bases: TGTGCCAGCAGCCCTAGCGGGGGGTACAATGAGCAGTTCTTC.

The chain couples TRBV5-1 to TRBJ2-7; 8 bases map to TRBD2. This CDR3 spans 15 amino acids. The V gene's germline CDR1 is SGHRS and CDR2 YFSETQ. Germline trimming cut 3 bases from V and 3 bases from J; bases unmatched to any gene: 8. The CDR3 protein is CASSSGGYGIYEQYF. The DNA for the CDR3 is TGCGCCAGCAGCTCGGGGGGGTACGGGATCTACGAGCAGTACTTC.

The chain has TRBV24-1 and TRBJ1-2; 8 positions match TRBD1. Germline values: CDR1 KGHDR, CDR2 SFDVKD. The CDR3 contains 16 residues. After removal of 3 bases from V and 0 bases from J, the junction contained 5 bases not matched to a gene. For the CDR3, the DNA is TGTGCCACCAGTGATAGACAGGGGCCCACTAACTATGGCTACACCTTC. Translating gives CATSDRQGPTNYGYTF.

The chain links TRBV5-6 to TRBJ2-7; D is undetermined. This CDR3 has 15 amino acids. Per germline, CDR1 SGHDT and CDR2 YYEEEE. V lost 2 bases to trimming and J lost 1 base, with 13 bases between them. The DNA for the CDR3 is TGTGCCAGCAGCTTCCGGCAACTGAGGTCCTACGAGCAGTACTTC. It codes for CASSFRQLRSYEQYF.

The rearrangement joins TRBV4-3 to TRBJ2-7; 11 bases line up with TRBD1. This CDR3 has 15 amino acids. V lost 2 bases to trimming and J lost 3 bases; unmatched junction nucleotides: 3. CDR1 LGHNA and CDR2 YSLEER come from the germline V gene. DNA of the CDR3: TGCGCCAGCAGCCAACGGACAGGGGGCTTCTACGAGCAGTACTTC. Protein: CASSQRTGGFYEQYF.

This chain connects TRBV29-1 to TRBJ1-1; D may be TRBD1 (5 bases). Germline V CDR1 and CDR2: SQVTM, ANQGSEA. Between the trimmed V and J ends, which lost 6 bases and 7 bases, there was a span of 12 bases. The CDR3 consists of 11 residues. The CDR3 here is CSVAPGDEAFF. CDR3 sequence (DNA): TGCAGCGTCGCACCGGGGGATGAAGCTTTCTTT.

The chain recombines TRBV5-1 with TRBJ1-2; D gene unclear. The germline V gene encodes CDR1 SGHRS and CDR2 YFSETQ. V shed 5 bases and J shed 4 bases, with 12 bases lying between them. There are 13 residues in the CDR3. CDR3 nucleotides: TGCGCCAGCAGAACTGGGCCGGCCTATGGCTACACCTTC. As protein: CASRTGPAYGYTF.

The chain couples TRBV5-1 to TRBJ2-7; D is possibly TRBD1 (6 bases). Germline assignment: CDR1 SGHRS and CDR2 YFSETQ. The CDR3 contains 16 residues. The V end lost 0 bases, the J end lost 1 base, and 14 bases lay between the germline ends. The CDR3 DNA reads TGCGCCAGCAGCTTGGCCTTTACAGGGTCTTCCTACGAGCAGTACTTC. Translating gives CASSLAFTGSSYEQYF.

The chain couples TRBV19 to TRBJ2-4; 7 nucleotides match TRBD1. After removal of 9 bases from V and 5 bases from J, the junction contained 7 bases not matched to a gene. Germline V gene sequence: CDR1 LNHDA, CDR2 SQIVND (reference sequence). The CDR3 consists of 13 residues. CDR3 sequence reads: CASSGTDQNIQYF. The CDR3 DNA follows: TGTGCCAGCTCCGGGACAGACCAAAACATTCAGTACTTC.

This chain connects TRBV5-4 to TRBJ1-1, with 10 bases matching TRBD1. The ends lost 3 bases at V and 1 base at J; junction bases unmatched: 3. Per the germline V gene, CDR1 is SGHNT and CDR2 is YYREEE (reference sequence). The CDR3 runs 15 residues. CDR3 residues: CASSWGDRGNTEAFF. The CDR3 nucleotides read TGTGCCAGCAGCTGGGGGGACAGGGGGAACACTGAAGCTTTCTTT.

This clone was seen just once. This rearrangement joins TRBV12-3 or TRBV12-4 to TRBJ2-7; D remains ambiguous. The CDR3 length is 13 residues. The V gene lost 1 base and the J gene lost 3 bases, with 7 bases spanning the gap. CDR3 coding DNA: TGTGCCAGCAGTTTAGTGGCCAGCTACGAGCAGTACTTC. Translated, it gives CASSLVASYEQYF.

V and J are TRBV18 and TRBJ1-1; D ambiguous. Germline V CDR1 and CDR2: KGHSH, LQKENI. Trimming removed 3 bases from V and 1 base from J, with 6 bases in between. CDR3 length equals 13 residues. The CDR3 DNA sequence: TGTGCCAGCTCACCTCAGGCGAACACTGAAGCTTTCTTT. It encodes CASSPQANTEAFF. The full variable domain, completed using reference TRBV18 and TRBJ1-1, is NAGVMQNPRHLVRRRGQEARLRCSPMKGHSHVYWYRQLPEEGLKFMVYLQKENIIDESGMPKERFSAEFPKEGPSILRIQQVVRGDSAAYFCASSPQANTEAFFGQGTRLTVV.